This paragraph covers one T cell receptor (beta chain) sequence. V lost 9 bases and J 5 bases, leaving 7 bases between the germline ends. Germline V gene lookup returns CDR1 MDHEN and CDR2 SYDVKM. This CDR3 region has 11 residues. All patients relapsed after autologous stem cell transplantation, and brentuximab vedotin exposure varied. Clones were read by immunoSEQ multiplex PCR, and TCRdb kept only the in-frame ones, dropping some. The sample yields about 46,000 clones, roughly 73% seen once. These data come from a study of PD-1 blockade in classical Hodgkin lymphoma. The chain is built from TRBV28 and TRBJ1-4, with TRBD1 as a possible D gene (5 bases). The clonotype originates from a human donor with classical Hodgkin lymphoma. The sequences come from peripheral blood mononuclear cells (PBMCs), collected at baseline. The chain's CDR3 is CASWDNEKLFF. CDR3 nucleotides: TGTGCCAGTTGGGACAATGAAAAACTGTTTTTT. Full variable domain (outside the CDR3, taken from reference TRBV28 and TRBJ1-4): DVKVTQSSRYLVKRTGEKVFLECVQDMDHENMFWYRQDPGLGLRLIYFSYDVKMKEKGDIPEGYSVSREKKERFSLILESASTNQTSMYLCASWDNEKLFFGSGTQLSVL.